This T cell receptor (beta chain) was found in a study of CXCR3-negative and CXCR3-positive naive CD8 T cells (dated by TCRdb to between 2018 and 2020). Background on the whole study: In total, roughly 140 million TRB reads were obtained, which works out to roughly 1.5 +/- 0.3 million reads per library. The diversity and physicochemical repertoire analyses included more than nine donors pooled from two independent experiments. TRBV-TRBJ cluster analysis included naive subsets from roughly 5 donors and memory cells from 3 donors. Study-wide findings and limitations: Freshly isolated PBMCs were used for most assays because CXCR3 expression partially decreased after cryopreservation. Comparably high repertoire diversity was found in both naive subsets, whereas much lower repertoire diversity was found in memory CD8+ T cells. Similar TRBV-TRBJ usage was shown by naive CXCR3-negative and CXCR3-positive cells from the same donor, whereas distinct patterns were shown by memory cells. Because surface CD5, which has been linked to self-reactivity in mice, was comparable between naive subsets, TCR interaction strength was also inferred from TRB CDR3 physicochemical properties. Compared with CXCR3-negative naive cells, CXCR3-positive naive cells had TRB CDR3s with higher hydrophobicity (lower Kidera factor 4), lower energy, and higher strength and volume indices.

The cysteine opens and the phenylalanine closes a CDR3 of 14 amino acids. DNA was not recorded. Of note for this clonotype: It has no known antigen specificity.

TCRdb names NextSeq 550 as the instrument used. The Human TCR Profiling Kit (MiLaboratory) was used to make UMI-labeled 5' RACE TRB cDNA libraries. The full amount of extracted RNA was used for cDNA synthesis, and the full amount of resulting cDNA was used for PCR amplification. Libraries were prepared in parallel using an identical number of PCR cycles. The authors processed their data as follows. MIGEC and MiXCR extracted about 50,000 +/- 10,000 unique UMI-labeled TRB cDNA molecules per library, requiring at least two reads per UMI. Each library averaged 40,000 +/- 10,000 functional in-frame TRB CDR3 nucleotide clonotypes without stop codons. After each sample was downsampled to 5000 UMI-labeled TRB molecules, VDJtools was used to calculate diversity metrics such as normalized Shannon-Wiener and Chao1. For the central five CDR3 residues, VDJtools calculated physicochemical properties weighted by clonotype size, namely interaction energy, strength, volume and Kidera factor 4. Each CDR3 protein sequence appears as one entry after TCRdb reprocessed the reads, and no DNA is included. TCRdb, not the original authors, processed these V and J calls. The table kept for this sample lists roughly 60,000 distinct CDR3 sequences. Under 0.9% of the sample goes to the ten largest clones.

Each CD8+ T cell subset was flow-sorted in triplicate, with 250,000 to 350,000 cells per subset placed directly into RLT lysis buffer. To keep memory contaminants out, a stringent definition of naive CD8+ T cells was applied: CD45RO-CCR7+CD27+CD95-. Peripheral blood mononuclear cells were isolated from buffy coats by standard density gradient centrifugation. A FACSAria III was used to flow-sort naive CD8+ T cells into CXCR3-negative and CXCR3-positive populations. Total RNA was extracted from sorted cells with an RNeasy Mini Kit. This TCR was sampled from a human donor in good health. Some clones in this sample may be carry-over from other donors' samples. Rearrangement joined TRBV21-1 to TRBJ1-2; TCRdb designates TRBD1, a call that cannot be tested without DNA. TRBV21-1 is recorded as a pseudogene. Sequenced material: naive CXCR3+ CD8+ T cells from blood. This specimen's cell subset or site label, per the study, means: CD45RO-CCR7+CD27+CD95- naive CD8+ T cells expressing CXCR3 (TNR3+). The CDR3: CASTPGQSCYGYTF.